This TCR beta chain was captured by sequencing in a study of T cell changes during pregnancy in multiple sclerosis. The protocol was immunoSEQ multiplex PCR, while the TCRdb copy is restricted to in-frame clones and leaves out a portion. The repertoire holds under 85,000 clones, with roughly 94% as singletons. CDR1 MDHEN and CDR2 SYDVKM come from the germline V gene. V was pared by 5 bases and J by 10 bases, with 9 bases between. The CDR3 is 11 residues long. This clone was observed a single time. The sample consisted of peripheral blood, taken in the third trimester of pregnancy. This chain joins TRBV28 and TRBJ2-1; D is unclear. This receptor was taken from a female donor with multiple sclerosis, enrolled in a pregnancy study. The CDR3: CASSEAREQFF. CDR3 nucleotide sequence: TGTGCCAGCAGTGAAGCCCGGGAGCAGTTCTTC.